The 29 T cell receptor beta chains below all came from one sample that was sequenced in a study of CD8 T cells in ankylosing spondylitis. Their cognate antigens are unknown. TCRdb ran MiXCR on the 5' RACE reads and lists one entry per CDR3 protein. The repertoire holds a few hundred thousand distinct CDR3 sequences, with under 25% as singletons. Study findings and constraints: Ankylosing spondylitis blood appeared to be characterized by a TCR beta motif of several highly homologous variants.

Source material: blood, either unsorted or a sorted T cell fraction (not recorded which). All receptors derive from a male donor with ankylosing spondylitis.

This clonotype was observed a handful of times. The chain uses TRBV5-1 and TRBJ2-7; D is perhaps TRBD1 (5 bases). V lost 2 bases and J lost 7, with 13 bases in between. This CDR3 has 13 residues. Germline values: CDR1 SGHRS, CDR2 YFSETQ. The CDR3 loop reads CASSLEQEREQYF. The CDR3 DNA sequence: TGCGCCAGCAGCTTAGAACAGGAGAGGGAGCAGTACTTC. The full variable domain, completed using reference TRBV5-1 and TRBJ2-7, is KAGVTQTPRYLIKTRGQQVTLSCSPISGHRSVSWYQQTPGQGLQFLFEYFSETQRNKGNFPGRFSGRQFSNSRSEMNVSTLELGDSALYLCASSLEQEREQYFGPGTRLTVT.

This clonotype occurred a few times. The gene calls are TRBV28 and TRBJ1-2; D remains ambiguous. This CDR3 has 12 residues. The V gene lost 5 bases and the J gene lost 8 bases, with 12 bases spanning the gap. CDR1 is MDHEN and CDR2 is SYDVKM in the germline V gene. Here the CDR3 DNA reads TGTGCCAGCAGTGCCCGGGTGGTCGGCTACACCTTC. Its translation is CASSARVVGYTF.

V gene TRBV7-9 combines with J gene TRBJ2-1, with TRBD2 matching 10 bases. CDR3 length equals 17 residues. V trimming: 3 bases; J trimming: 0 bases; junction bases outside the gene matches: 5. In germline, CDR1 is SEHNR, CDR2 FQNEAQ (reference sequence). DNA of the CDR3: TGTGCCAGCAGCTTTCCTAGCGGGGGCAGCTCCTACAATGAGCAGTTCTTC. Protein: CASSFPSGGSSYNEQFF.

The table lists this clonotype with a few counts. The chain has TRBV12-3 or TRBV12-4 and TRBJ2-6, with D unclear. The CDR3 has 15 residues. Trimming left V 3 bases short and J 2 bases short, with 8 bases between. For the CDR3, the DNA is TGTGCCAGCAGTTTTTGGGGTCCTGGGGCCAACGTCCTGACTTTC. It translates to CASSFWGPGANVLTF.

This chain links TRBV7-3 with TRBJ2-6; 9 nucleotides agree with TRBD1. The CDR3 contains 19 residues. The germline gives CDR1 SGHTA, CDR2 FQGTGA. V trimming: 4 bases; J trimming: 0 bases; junction bases outside the gene matches: 10. CDR3 in amino acids: CASSYRGQGTPSGANVLTF. DNA of the CDR3: TGTGCCAGCAGCTACCGGGGACAGGGAACCCCCTCTGGGGCCAACGTCCTGACTTTC.

CDR3 coding DNA: TGTGCCAGTAGTACGCAGGGGTGGGGCAATCAGCCCCAGCATTTT. As protein: CASSTQGWGNQPQHF. The rearrangement joins TRBV19 to TRBJ1-5; tentative D call: TRBD1 (6 bases). This CDR3 contains 15 residues. V lost 4 bases and J 2 bases, leaving 12 bases between the germline ends. The germline V gene has CDR1 LNHDA and CDR2 SQIVND (reference sequence).

This clonotype was found a few times. The rearrangement uses TRBV3-1 and TRBJ1-5; TRBD1 matches at 8 bases. Germline CDR1 LGHDT, CDR2 YNNKEL (reference sequence). V gave up 3 bases and J gave up 8 bases; unmatched junction bases: 3. The CDR3 has 13 residues. The CDR3 spells CASSQDRDKPQHF. The CDR3, as DNA: TGTGCCAGCAGCCAGGACAGGGATAAGCCCCAGCATTTT.

In its sample, this clonotype was seen a few times. The chain joins TRBV5-1 to TRBJ1-5; tentatively, D is TRBD1 (5 bases). Trimming cost V 0 bases and J 3 bases, with 7 bases left between them. Germline CDR1 is SGHRS and CDR2 is YFSETQ. The CDR3 is 14 residues long. The CDR3 loop reads CASSLDGANQPQHF. The CDR3 nucleotides are TGCGCCAGCAGCTTGGATGGGGCCAATCAGCCCCAGCATTTT.

The chain combines TRBV12-3 or TRBV12-4 with TRBJ2-1; D not resolved. This CDR3 has 13 amino acids. The V gene lost 5 bases and the J gene lost 4 bases, with 9 bases spanning the gap. The CDR3 region has the DNA TGTGCCAGCAGTGGTTCACAATACAATGAGCAGTTCTTC. It specifies CASSGSQYNEQFF.

This chain uses TRBV12-3 or TRBV12-4 with TRBJ2-7; 7 bases fit TRBD1. The CDR3 contains 14 residues. Trimming took 0 bases from V and 5 from J; bases not matched to a gene: 4. CDR3 amino acids: CASSLADRAHEQYF. The DNA of the CDR3 is TGTGCCAGCAGTTTAGCTGACAGGGCCCACGAGCAGTACTTC.

Only a few counts were recorded for this clonotype. This CDR3 reads CATSDPPETQYF. In DNA form, the CDR3 reads TGTGCCACCAGTGACCCCCCGGAGACCCAGTACTTC. The chain is built from TRBV24-1 and TRBJ2-5; D not certain. CDR1 KGHDR and CDR2 SFDVKD come from the germline V gene. This CDR3 has 12 residues. Trimming took 4 bases from V and 5 from J, leaving 7 bases between them.

The chain employs TRBV5-1 and TRBJ2-3; the D is unclear. Trimming left V 3 bases short and J 2 bases short, with 4 bases between. CDR3 size: 12 residues. The V gene's germline CDR1 is SGHRS and CDR2 YFSETQ. The DNA of the CDR3 is TGCGCCAGCAGCTCGGCCACAGATACGCAGTATTTT. Amino acids: CASSSATDTQYF.

This clonotype was detected only a few times. J is TRBJ2-7 and V is TRBV20-1, with 8 bases lining up with TRBD2. Germline assignment: CDR1 DFQATT and CDR2 SNEGSKA (reference sequence). J was trimmed by 0 bases and V by 5 bases; bases with no gene match: 6. The CDR3 length is 14 residues. As DNA, the CDR3 is TGCAGTGCTCAACCGGGGGGGCTCTCCTACGAGCAGTACTTC. Amino acids: CSAQPGGLSYEQYF.

The genes are TRBV29-1 and TRBJ2-2; the D gene is possibly TRBD1 (5 bases). Germline-derived CDR1 and CDR2 are SQVTM and ANQGSEA. Trimming stripped 6 bases from V and 1 base from J, with 9 bases between. This CDR3 region has 13 residues. CDR3 sequence reads: CSVGTGNTGELFF. The CDR3 nucleotides read TGCAGCGTCGGAACAGGGAACACCGGGGAGCTGTTTTTT.

The chain links TRBV5-1 to TRBJ1-1; D possibly corresponds to TRBD1 (6 bases). Germline V lookup: CDR1 SGHRS, CDR2 YFSETQ. V was trimmed by 2 bases and J by 4 bases, leaving 12 bases between them. The CDR3 has 14 amino acids. The CDR3 sequence is CASSFFGGPTEAFF. In DNA form, the CDR3 reads TGCGCCAGCAGCTTTTTTGGGGGGCCCACTGAAGCTTTCTTT.

The rearrangement links TRBV4-3 to TRBJ2-4; weak D call: TRBD2 (6 bases). Germline CDR1 reads LGHNA; CDR2 reads YSLEER. CDR3 length: 17 residues. Trimming stripped 1 base from V and 8 bases from J, with 21 bases between. CDR3 DNA: TGCGCCAGCAGCCAAGCTAGCGAGGGTGGGGATTTGGACATTCAGTACTTC. It is translated as CASSQASEGGDLDIQYF.

This clonotype was detected a few times. The V gene is TRBV4-1, the J gene TRBJ2-3, with D perhaps assigned TRBD1 or TRBD2 (5 bases each). The CDR3 has 20 residues. V lost 4 bases and J lost 0, with 26 bases in between. From germline, CDR1 is MGHRA and CDR2 YSYEKL. The CDR3 sequence: CASSPGPKWGGATSTDTQYF. CDR3 in DNA: TGCGCCAGCAGCCCGGGGCCCAAGTGGGGCGGAGCTACTAGCACAGATACGCAGTATTTT.

V and J are TRBV7-8 and TRBJ2-3; either TRBD1 or TRBD2 may fit D (6 bases each). This CDR3 region has 16 residues. Germline V gives CDR1 SGHVS, CDR2 FQNEAQ. Trimming removed 2 bases from V and 0 bases from J, with 12 bases in between. CDR3 in amino acids: CASSLLGGSSTDTQYF. The CDR3 coding sequence is TGTGCCAGCAGCTTACTAGGGGGGTCTAGCACAGATACGCAGTATTTT.

This clonotype was seen a handful of times. This chain links TRBV28 with TRBJ1-5; possible D gene TRBD1, 6 bases. The CDR3 has 15 residues. Germline V gene data show CDR1 as MDHEN and CDR2 as SYDVKM. Trimming left V 5 bases short and J 2 bases short, with 13 bases between. CDR3 residues: CASSPLEGGNQPQHF. CDR3 bases: TGTGCCAGCAGTCCTTTGGAGGGGGGCAATCAGCCCCAGCATTTT.

This chain connects TRBV28 to TRBJ2-2; TRBD1 matches at 9 bases. CDR1 is MDHEN, CDR2 SYDVKM, per germline. V gave up 1 base and J gave up 0 bases; unmatched junction bases: 15. The CDR3 is 21 amino acids. CDR3 sequence: CASSLLGMYTGGPANTGELFF. The DNA for the CDR3 is TGTGCCAGCAGTTTATTGGGGATGTACACAGGGGGCCCCGCGAACACCGGGGAGCTGTTTTTT.

There are a few counts of this clonotype. The rearrangement links TRBV29-1 to TRBJ1-5; 7 bases map to TRBD1. Germline values: CDR1 SQVTM, CDR2 ANQGSEA. Trimming at V came to 4 bases and at J to 7 bases, leaving 10 bases not matched to a gene. This CDR3 contains 14 residues. The chain's CDR3 is CSVASGGDRQPQHF. CDR3 DNA sequence: TGCAGCGTTGCGTCAGGGGGGGACCGGCAGCCCCAGCATTTT.

This clonotype was detected ten times or more. The genes are TRBV15 and TRBJ1-1, with 8 bases aligning to TRBD1. V dropped 3 bases and J dropped 1; count of bases not matched to a gene: 4. The CDR3 has 15 amino acids. The germline CDR1 and CDR2 sequences are LNHNV and YYDKDF (reference sequence). This CDR3 is CATSRDRVANTEAFF. The CDR3 DNA follows: TGTGCCACCAGCAGGGACAGGGTGGCGAACACTGAAGCTTTCTTT.

This clonotype occurred a few times. The rearrangement uses TRBV2 and TRBJ2-7, with a weak D call TRBD2 (7 bases). This CDR3 comprises 15 residues. Germline V gives CDR1 SNHLY, CDR2 FYNNEI. V gave up 6 bases and J gave up 1 base, with 16 bases separating them. The CDR3 here is CASRGLGGQSYEQYF. The CDR3 DNA sequence: TGTGCCAGCAGGGGGCTGGGGGGGCAGTCCTACGAGCAGTACTTC.

This clonotype was counted a few times. V is TRBV7-9 and J is TRBJ2-7; TRBD2 matches 9 bases. The trim removed 5 bases at V and 1 base at J, leaving 3 bases unmatched. CDR3 length: 14 amino acids. CDR1 is SEHNR and CDR2 is FQNEAQ in the germline V gene (reference sequence). For the CDR3, the DNA is TGTGCCAGCAGCAAGACTAGCGGATCCTACGAGCAGTACTTC. It specifies CASSKTSGSYEQYF.

J is TRBJ2-7 and V is TRBV5-1; 9 positions match TRBD2. V was clipped by 4 bases and J by 2 bases; unmatched bases: 1. Germline CDR1 SGHRS, CDR2 YFSETQ. CDR3 size: 13 residues. The CDR3 sequence is CASSIAGAYEQYF. In nucleotides, the CDR3 is TGCGCCAGCAGCATAGCGGGAGCCTACGAGCAGTACTTC.

The V and J genes are TRBV3-1 and TRBJ2-3, with D perhaps assigned TRBD1 or TRBD2 (5 bases each). This CDR3 spans 19 amino acids. Germline V gene data show CDR1 as LGHDT and CDR2 as YNNKEL (reference sequence). Deletions cut 1 base from V and 1 base from J, with 21 bases between. The CDR3 coding sequence is TGTGCCAGCAGCCAAGGAGGGGTCTGGCGACCGATGGGCACAGATACGCAGTATTTT. The encoded protein is CASSQGGVWRPMGTDTQYF.

V usage is TRBV20-1 and J usage is TRBJ2-7; D is unresolved. The V gene lost 5 bases and the J gene lost 4 bases, with 15 bases spanning the gap. The CDR3 has 13 amino acids. In germline, CDR1 is DFQATT, CDR2 SNEGSKA (reference sequence). CDR3 nucleotide sequence: TGCAGTGCTCCGAAGTCATCCCCATACGAGCAGTACTTC. Its translation is CSAPKSSPYEQYF.

The chain combines TRBV18 with TRBJ1-4; maybe TRBD1 (5 bases). With 3 bases removed from V and 8 bases from J, the gap between germline ends came to 13 bases. Germline V gives CDR1 KGHSH, CDR2 LQKENI. The CDR3 spans 14 residues. As DNA, the CDR3 is TGTGCCAGCTCACCCCTACAGGCGACAGAAAAACTGTTTTTT. Its protein is CASSPLQATEKLFF.

This clonotype was recorded a few times. V gene TRBV29-1 combines with J gene TRBJ1-3, with D possibly TRBD1 on 6 matching bases. Per the germline V gene, CDR1 is SQVTM and CDR2 is ANQGSEA. V was clipped by 4 bases and J by 7 bases, with 8 bases between them. The CDR3 totals 11 residues. The CDR3 coding sequence is TGCAGCGTTGTGGGGGCGAACACCATATATTTT. This codes for CSVVGANTIYF.